This TCR beta chain is from a study of T cells in Graves' hyperthyroidism and ophthalmopathy. Study results and caveats: Blood also held most thyroid clonotypes expanded beyond 0.001.

This clonotype was found many times. Antigen unknown. The CDR3 sequence is 14 residues long. Germline loops: CDR1 LNHNV, CDR2 YYDKDF (reference sequence). Between the trimmed V and J ends, which lost 5 bases and 4 bases, there was a span of 14 bases. When ophthalmopathy did not progress within 18 months, Graves' hyperthyroidism was considered stable. Pregnant or lactating patients were excluded, as were those with uncontrolled infection or other autoimmune disease. Amplification yielded TCR beta CDR3 regions, with RNA transcripts as the source. With the HTBI primer set, the TCR CDR3 went through a first round of RT-PCR. MiXCR, applied by TCRdb to the multiplex PCR reads, yields one record per CDR3 protein. The sample includes over 700,000 distinct CDR3 sequences, roughly 40% of them seen just once.

The material sequenced was blood. V gene TRBV15 combines with J gene TRBJ1-2; D perhaps matches TRBD1 (6 bases). The receptor's source is a man younger than 35 with Graves' hyperthyroidism. The CDR3 is CATSPSDRIYGYTF. In DNA, the CDR3 is TGTGCCACCAGCCCATCTGACAGGATCTATGGCTACACCTTC.